This TCR beta chain was identified during a study of blood T cell repertoires in COVID-19. The overall study: Sources were T cells, B-cell-depleted T cells, or PBMCs; the material itself was cDNA or gDNA.

Original processing methods: Nucleated cell counts were estimated from reference gene primer amplification. Generated by immunoSEQ multiplex PCR, the TCRdb table keeps only in-frame clones and is missing some. The V and J calls and clone size were taken over from that table, and D and trimming were inferred from the DNA. The sample shows about 350,000 clones, roughly nine tenths of them seen only once. One Seattle source followed patients from active infection through their disease course. The CDR3 spans 15 residues. The germline gives CDR1 MGHRA, CDR2 YSYEKL. J gave up 8 bases and V 2 bases, and 5 bases lay outside the gene matches.

The TCR was taken from a woman aged 55 to 70 with COVID-19, enrolled during active disease. The chain employs TRBV4-1 and TRBJ1-6; 8 nucleotides line up with TRBD1. The specimen sequenced was peripheral blood. CDR3: CASSQRGQGDSPLHF. As DNA, the CDR3 is TGCGCCAGCAGCCAACGAGGACAGGGCGATTCACCCCTCCACTTT.